The rows below give T cell receptor beta chains drawn from one sample of a study of graft-versus-host responses after intestinal transplantation. No antigens are known for them. Only in-frame clones appear in the TCRdb table, and some are missing; sequencing was by immunoSEQ multiplex PCR. Of approximately 77,000 clones in the sample, about 88% were seen once. Source: unstimulated CD4+ T cells sorted from spleen or lymph node cells, taken before intestinal transplant. The receptors were gathered from a human donor who received an intestinal transplant. Each CDR3 is given with its conserved first and last residue.

V gene	J gene	CDR3 protein
TRBV2	TRBJ2-3	CASTWAGVVTDTQYF
TRBV19	TRBJ2-7	CASSASGGSYEQYF
TRBV7-8	TRBJ2-1	CASSRDSPPLFYNEQFF
TRBV5-1	TRBJ2-2	CASSWTTRDGELFF
TRBV5-4	TRBJ2-3	CASSLVGQGATDTQYF
TRBV5-1	TRBJ2-3	CASSPPRGTSTDTQYF
TRBV5-4	TRBJ2-3	CASSSGKVGTDTQYF
TRBV30	TRBJ1-1	CAWRRRGGLKAFF
TRBV2	TRBJ1-5	CASSDRTGTVNQPQHF
TRBV5-4	TRBJ2-1	CASSTDRGAYNEQFF
TRBV6-1	TRBJ2-7	CASSEIPGGNEQYF
TRBV28	TRBJ1-5	CASSTGQLYSNQPQHF
TRBV2	TRBJ1-3	CASSAHPGQGILSGNTIYF
TRBV9	TRBJ2-2	CASSVTRTNTGELFF